This T cell receptor (beta chain) was retrieved from a study of human T cells and chemical hapten exposure. TCRdb re-derived calls from the RACE reads in MiXCR, one entry per CDR3 protein. The sample shows some 80,000 distinct CDR3 sequences, about 9.4% of them seen only once. The V end lost 4 bases, the J end lost 5 bases, and 18 bases lay between the germline ends. The CDR3 has 15 residues. The germline V gene has CDR1 GTSNPN and CDR2 SVGIG (reference sequence). The sample holds many counts of this clonotype. This sample's time point: patch test 2, 6 weeks after DPC sensitization. The treatment was: therapeutic diphenylcyclopropenone sensitization with weekly scalp DPC.

The sequence came from a woman in her 30s with alopecia areata. Some clones in this sample may be carry-over from other donors' samples. The source material was whole blood, sampled in connection with sensitization to the hapten diphenylcyclopropenone (DPC). This chain uses TRBV30 with TRBJ2-1; D not certain. This CDR3 reads CAWTLGYSFNNEQFF. The CDR3 DNA reads TGTGCCTGGACCCTAGGCTATTCCTTTAACAATGAGCAGTTCTTC.